This TCR beta chain is drawn from a study of blood T cells in healthy people across ages. Overall study findings and caveats: Diversity estimates drawn from one million T cells were deemed underestimates. Roughly linearly, TCR beta diversity per million T cells fell as age increased.

The germline gives CDR1 SGHVS, CDR2 FNYEAQ. Trimming took 3 bases from V and 5 from J; bases not matched to a gene: 1. The CDR3 has 13 amino acids. This clonotype has a handful of counts. The antigen is unknown. With a J-beta primer mix and a sample-barcoded 5' primer, a second PCR ran roughly 6 to 11 cycles. TCRdb re-called the 5' RACE reads through MiXCR, storing one row per CDR3 protein. The sample carries about 750,000 distinct CDR3 sequences, less than 70% recorded once. This sequence originates from a man older than 75 in good health. The chain combines TRBV7-6 with TRBJ2-3; TRBD1 agrees at 8 bases. The sequencing sample was made of blood. This CDR3 reads CASSFDRGDTQYF. The CDR3 bases are TGTGCCAGCAGCTTCGACAGGGGAGATACGCAGTATTTT.